This TCR beta chain appears in the sequencing data of a study of blood T cells in healthy people across ages. Ranging in age from roughly 6 to 100, the donors were healthy Caucasian individuals from Russia. Then a second PCR, running about 7 to 11 cycles, was carried out with a sample-barcoded 5' primer and a J-beta primer mix. Each cDNA molecule, via a template-switch adaptor with 12 random nucleotides, was tagged. TCRdb independently ran MiXCR on the 5' RACE reads; one entry per CDR3 protein. This sample yields more than 800,000 distinct CDR3 sequences, of which about 28% are seen a single time; 17% belongs to the top ten. This clonotype was detected ten times or more. Source material: blood. The sequence was collected from a woman at least 80 years old in good health.

The DNA for the CDR3 is TGCGCCAGCAGCTTGAACACAGTTGGGTCCCGCGATGGCTACACCTTC. It codes for CASSLNTVGSRDGYTF. This rearrangement joins TRBV5-1 to TRBJ1-2; D gene unclear. V gave up 1 base and J gave up 6 bases, with 19 bases separating them. The length of the CDR3 is 16 residues. CDR1 SGHRS and CDR2 YFSETQ come from the germline V gene.